The 4 T cell receptor beta chains below were found in one sample sequenced in a study of blood T cell repertoires in COVID-19. Using immunoSEQ multiplex PCR, the repertoire was profiled, and TCRdb retains in-frame clones only, with some absent. The data contain roughly 250,000 clones, roughly 79% of them singletons. Sequenced material: peripheral blood. The origin of the receptors is a woman in her fifties or sixties with active or convalescent COVID-19.

This clone has a handful of counts. V gene TRBV2 combines with J gene TRBJ1-2; 7 bases align to TRBD1. With 9 bases clipped from V and 2 bases from J, the junction kept 9 bases outside the gene matches. CDR3 length equals 14 residues. Looked up from germline, CDR1 is SNHLY and CDR2 is FYNNEI. CDR3 in DNA: TGTGCCAGTGAGGGGACAGCGACGAACTATGGCTACACCTTC. Translated: CASEGTATNYGYTF.

The DNA for the CDR3 is TGTGCCTCGACTGCCCGGACTAGCGGGGGGGGAGAGCAGTACTTC. Protein sequence: CASTARTSGGGEQYF. The chain combines TRBV10-3 with TRBJ2-7, with 15 bases aligning to TRBD2. This CDR3 region has 15 residues. V lost 11 bases and J lost 7; bases outside the gene matches: 12. Per germline, CDR1 ENHRY and CDR2 SYGVKD.

The chain uses TRBV5-4 and TRBJ1-1; the D gene is possibly TRBD1 (5 bases). Germline V gene sequence: CDR1 SGHNT, CDR2 YYREEE (reference sequence). This CDR3 is 11 amino acids long. V lost 6 bases and J lost 9, with 12 bases in between. The CDR3 here is CASIQGVQAFF. In nucleotides, the CDR3 is TGTGCCAGCATCCAGGGCGTGCAAGCTTTCTTT.

The chain joins TRBV13 to TRBJ1-4; D remains unclear. This CDR3 has 14 residues. Germline V gives CDR1 PRHDT, CDR2 FYEKMQ (reference sequence). V lost 4 bases and J lost 5, with 11 bases in between. The CDR3 nucleotides read TGTGCCAGCAGCTGGAGGACGACAAATGAAAAACTGTTTTTT. Protein product: CASSWRTTNEKLFF.